The 9 T cell receptor beta chains listed next were all sequenced from one sample in a study of cytotoxic CD8 clonotypes in ibrutinib-treated CLL. The assay was immunoSEQ multiplex PCR, and TCRdb's table has in-frame clones only and misses some. The sample carries 58,000 or so clones, roughly 50% recorded once. The specimen comprised PBMCs, sampled after 12 months of ibrutinib treatment. These receptor sequences come from a human donor with chronic lymphocytic leukemia.

This chain links TRBV6-5 with TRBJ1-4; D ambiguous. The CDR3 runs 14 residues. V lost 5 bases, J lost 1 base, and 8 bases lay in between. Germline CDR1 and CDR2: MNHEY and SVGAGI. For the CDR3, the DNA is TGTGCCAGCAGTCCCACCTTAACTAATGAAAAACTGTTTTTT. Translation gives CASSPTLTNEKLFF.

This clone has just one count. The V and J genes are TRBV2 and TRBJ1-6, with TRBD1 identical over 8 bases. CDR3 length: 13 amino acids. Germline V CDR1 and CDR2: SNHLY, FYNNEI. V gave up 7 bases and J gave up 11 bases; unmatched junction bases: 7. The CDR3 DNA follows: TGTGCCAGCAACGGACAGGGAGGGACACCCCTCCACTTT. Residues: CASNGQGGTPLHF.

This clone has only a few counts. The chain uses TRBV7-2 and TRBJ1-2, with D perhaps TRBD1 (6 bases). Germline V CDR1 and CDR2: SGHTA, FQGNSA. V was clipped by 5 bases and J by 8 bases, with 21 bases between them. The CDR3 is 15 residues long. The CDR3 spells CASSRIQGLVSGYTF. The CDR3 DNA follows: TGTGCCAGCAGCCGGATTCAGGGGCTCGTTTCGGGCTACACCTTC.

This chain connects TRBV11-2 to TRBJ1-6, with a tentative D call TRBD1 (5 bases). The length of the CDR3 is 15 residues. Germline CDR1 and CDR2: SGHAT and FQNNGV. Trimming took off 1 base at V and 9 bases at J, with 13 bases between the two ends. This CDR3 is CASSLAGGGSSPLHF. The CDR3 DNA follows: TGTGCCAGCAGCTTAGCTGGCGGGGGTAGTTCACCCCTCCACTTT.

Many counts were recorded for this clone. The chain recombines TRBV19 with TRBJ2-1; no reliable D call. Trimming stripped 5 bases from V and 9 bases from J, with 11 bases between. The CDR3 covers 12 residues. The germline V gene encodes CDR1 LNHDA and CDR2 SQIVND (reference sequence). CDR3 sequence (DNA): TGTGCCAGTAGTGCGTTAGACGGTGAGCAGTTCTTC. It specifies CASSALDGEQFF.

The CDR3: CASSPTGTTYNEQFF. CDR3 bases: TGTGCCAGCAGCCCGACAGGGACTACCTACAATGAGCAGTTCTTC. The gene calls are TRBV7-9 and TRBJ2-1; D tentatively reads TRBD1 or TRBD2 (7 bases each). The germline V and J ends were trimmed by 5 bases and 2 bases, with 13 bases remaining between them. CDR1 is SEHNR and CDR2 is FQNEAQ in the germline V gene (reference sequence). CDR3 length: 15 residues.

This sequence joins TRBV4-2 and TRBJ2-5; TRBD1 agrees at 7 bases. CDR3 size: 15 residues. Trimming took 4 bases from V and 5 from J; bases not matched to a gene: 10. In germline, CDR1 is LGHNA, CDR2 YNFKEQ. CDR3 amino acids: CASSRRQGYRETQYF. CDR3 DNA: TGTGCCAGCAGCCGAAGACAGGGCTATAGGGAGACCCAGTACTTC.

The CDR3 here is CASSKKDPISSGANVLTF. The CDR3 region has the DNA TGTGCCAGCAGCAAAAAGGACCCTATTAGCTCTGGGGCCAACGTCCTGACTTTC. This rearrangement joins TRBV21-1 to TRBJ2-6. TRBV21-1 is annotated as a pseudogene. This CDR3 comprises 18 residues.

This chain joins TRBV11-2 and TRBJ2-7; D perhaps matches TRBD1 (5 bases). Per the germline V gene, CDR1 is SGHAT and CDR2 is FQNNGV. This CDR3 has 15 residues. V was cut by 1 base and J by 5 bases, with 15 bases left in between. The CDR3 here is CASSLGTPTTHEQYV. DNA for the CDR3: TGTGCCAGCAGCTTAGGGACACCGACCACTCACGAGCAGTACGTC.